A single TCR beta chain is shown here with its context. The antigen it recognizes is unknown. Base qualities are not at hand, and no much larger clone is one base apart. The donors were healthy, HIV-negative adults with no recently reported acute infections or vaccinations. Every donor was a Caucasian adult living in Nashville, Tennessee, USA. Magnetic negative selection was used to enrich CD4+ T cells, after which naive cells were positively selected on CD45RA and the negative fraction became the memory subset. Blood was collected by leukapheresis, and PBMCs were isolated by Ficoll-Histopaque density gradient centrifugation and then cryopreserved in liquid nitrogen vapor phase. Purity and quantity of every magnetically sorted T cell population were checked by analytical flow cytometry. Genomic DNA was isolated from each sorted fraction and quantified by UV absorbance on a Nanodrop 2000c. Using the deep immunoSEQ assay, multiplex PCR amplified TCR CDR3 regions from genomic DNA. Extracted genomic DNA from each cell subset was distributed evenly across all wells of several immunoSEQ 96-well plates, and each plate was treated as a replicate. For sorted subsets, each replicate PCR was loaded with roughly 190 ng genomic DNA, equivalent to about 33,000 T cell genomes. Purified libraries were measured with a Qubit 3.0 fluorometer, size-checked on a Bioanalyzer 2100, and measured again with the KAPA Library Quantification kit. A separate single-read 150-cycle Illumina NextSeq 550 flow cell was used to sequence each immunoSEQ 96-well plate. Per the authors' processing: Because the immunoSEQ output held only junctional sequences and lacked quality scores, the filtering could not match the filtering applied to full-length reads. Sequences were annotated with PyIR, a Python wrapper for IgBLAST v1.9, and V/J genes and CDR3 were assigned using IMGT germline references. Reads with weak V/J assignments (E-value above 1e-6), missing CDR3, stop codons, out-of-frame junctions, or ambiguous translated residues were removed. V3J clonotypes were defined as sequences sharing the same inferred V gene, J gene, and CDR3 amino acid sequence. To compute the percentage overlap between repertoires, the number of shared unique clonotypes was divided by the size of the smaller repertoire. Repertoire richness was assessed with RTK rarefaction, the Chao1 estimator, and Recon v2.1 estimates of unobserved clonotypes. OLGA was used to compute generation probabilities for all TCRbeta clonotypes that the gDNA method yielded from a handful of donors. The table comes from immuneACCESS by way of TCRdb, which keeps in-frame sequences with V and J called. Part of the clones is missing from these tables; in studies checked, under half for an unresolved V gene and the rest for unknown reasons. V and J calls and clone size are given by that table; D and trimming were obtained from the DNA. The sample contains fewer than 400,000 clones, approximately 79% of them found a single time. The top ten hold approximately 10% of the sample.

The sample comes from a study of shared clonotypes between healthy human individuals (TCRdb year 2020). At the level of the whole study: The cohort comprised a couple of women and three men aged 18 to 49 years. Leukapheresis yielded between about 0.85 and 9 billion PBMCs per donor. For each donor, CD4 naive and CD4 memory were each run on three plates, CD8 naive on two plates, and CD8 memory on one plate. Different laboratories and diverse techniques were used to prepare libraries and sequence TCR repertoires, to increase sequencing depth and limit assay-specific biases. Blood TCR repertoires of several healthy adults were deeply sequenced to estimate repertoire size and the extent of clonotype sharing between individuals. What the authors observed across the whole study: Even with the large sequencing depth, rarefaction of the sorted-subset datasets indicated that sequencing was incomplete. The small number of donors limited the genetic and exposure-history diversity represented. Compared with non-shared clonotypes, clonotypes shared by all four sorted-subset donors had higher generation probabilities. Naive subsets generally had larger estimated clonotype richness than memory subsets did. Roughly 5% of naive CD4, 3% to 3.5% of naive CD8, approximately 2.2% of memory CD4, and less than 0.45% of memory CD8 clonotypes were shared across several donors. Sampling was restricted to blood, and TCR repertoires in tissues likely differ from the TCR repertoires found in blood. Based on pairwise subsampling, the degree of clonotype sharing among donors was expected to be affected by sequencing depth.

From its cysteine to its phenylalanine, the CDR3 spans 15 amino acids. CDR3 DNA is the only sequence kept; it has 45 bases, read in frame from the first base. Clipping removes 5 bases from V and 8 bases from J, with 7 as the unmatched junction base count. Taken from the germline V gene, the CDR1 and CDR2 loops are SGHVS and FQNEAQ. Recombination linked TRBV7-8 to TRBJ2-1; 12 junctional bases match TRBD2. Sequencing used memory CD4+ T cells sorted from blood. Reading the label with the study, this specimen's cell subset or site is: CD45RA-negative fraction. The receptor comes from a man aged 25-40 years in good health. The DNA reads as follows: TGTGCCAGCAGCGCCCGACTAGCGGGAGTGTATGAGCAGTTCTTC. The translation is CASSARLAGVYEQFF. When the CDR3 is completed using the reference TRBV7-8 and TRBJ2-1 genes on either side, the full variable domain is GAGVSQSPRYKVAKRGQDVALRCDPISGHVSLFWYQQALGQGPEFLTYFQNEAQLDKSGLPSDRFFAERPEGSVSTLKIQRTQQEDSAVYLCASSARLAGVYEQFFGPGTRLTVL.